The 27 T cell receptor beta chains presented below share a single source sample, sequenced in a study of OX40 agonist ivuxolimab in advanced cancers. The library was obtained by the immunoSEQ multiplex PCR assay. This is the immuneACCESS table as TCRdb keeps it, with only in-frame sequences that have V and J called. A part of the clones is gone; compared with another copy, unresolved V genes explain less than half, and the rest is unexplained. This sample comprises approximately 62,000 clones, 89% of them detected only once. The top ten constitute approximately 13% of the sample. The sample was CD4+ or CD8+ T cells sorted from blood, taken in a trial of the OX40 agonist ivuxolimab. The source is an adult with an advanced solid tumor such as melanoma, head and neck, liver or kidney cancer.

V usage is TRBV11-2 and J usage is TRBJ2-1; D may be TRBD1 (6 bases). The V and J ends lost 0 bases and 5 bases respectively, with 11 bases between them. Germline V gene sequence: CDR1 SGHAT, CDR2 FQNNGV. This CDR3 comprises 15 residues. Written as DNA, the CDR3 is TGTGCCAGCAGCTTAGATCCCGGACAGAACAATGAGCAGTTCTTC. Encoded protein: CASSLDPGQNNEQFF.

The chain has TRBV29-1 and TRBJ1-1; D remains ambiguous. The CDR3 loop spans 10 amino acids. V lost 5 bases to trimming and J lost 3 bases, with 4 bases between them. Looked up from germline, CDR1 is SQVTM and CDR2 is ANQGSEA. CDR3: CSVYYTEAFF. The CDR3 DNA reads TGCAGCGTTTATTACACTGAAGCTTTCTTT.

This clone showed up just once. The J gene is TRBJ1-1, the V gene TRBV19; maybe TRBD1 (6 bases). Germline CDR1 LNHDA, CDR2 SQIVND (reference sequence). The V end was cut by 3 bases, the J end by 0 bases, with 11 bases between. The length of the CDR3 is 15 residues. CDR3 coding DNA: TGTGCCAGTAGTATGGGGGCCGGAATGAACACTGAAGCTTTCTTT. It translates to CASSMGAGMNTEAFF.

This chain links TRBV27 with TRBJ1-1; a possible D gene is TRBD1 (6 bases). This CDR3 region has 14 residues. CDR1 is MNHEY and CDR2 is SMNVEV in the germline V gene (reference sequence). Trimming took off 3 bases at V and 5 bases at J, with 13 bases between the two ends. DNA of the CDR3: TGTGCCAGCAGTTTGGGGGCGCTGGGGACTGAAGCTTTCTTT. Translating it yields CASSLGALGTEAFF.

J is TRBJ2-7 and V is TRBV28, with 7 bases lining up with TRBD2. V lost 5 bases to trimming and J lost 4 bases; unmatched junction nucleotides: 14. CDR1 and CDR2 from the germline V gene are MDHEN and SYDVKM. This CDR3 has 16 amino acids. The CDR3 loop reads CASSPLAVTQDYEQYF. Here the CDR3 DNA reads TGTGCCAGCAGTCCCCTAGCGGTCACTCAAGATTACGAGCAGTACTTC.

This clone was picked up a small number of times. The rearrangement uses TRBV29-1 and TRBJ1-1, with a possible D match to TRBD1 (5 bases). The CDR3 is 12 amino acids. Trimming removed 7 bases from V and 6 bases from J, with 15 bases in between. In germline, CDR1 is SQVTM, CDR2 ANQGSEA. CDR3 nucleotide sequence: TGCAGCGGCGCAGGGATGAAGGCTGAAGCTTTCTTT. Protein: CSGAGMKAEAFF.

CDR3 bases: TGCAGCGTTGAAGGGGGGACAGGGGTGAATACGCAGTATTTT. This translates into CSVEGGTGVNTQYF. This sequence joins TRBV29-1 and TRBJ2-3, with TRBD1 identical over 10 bases. This CDR3 is 14 amino acids long. Germline CDR1 is SQVTM and CDR2 is ANQGSEA. V shed 1 base and J 7 bases; nucleotides not matched to a gene: 5.

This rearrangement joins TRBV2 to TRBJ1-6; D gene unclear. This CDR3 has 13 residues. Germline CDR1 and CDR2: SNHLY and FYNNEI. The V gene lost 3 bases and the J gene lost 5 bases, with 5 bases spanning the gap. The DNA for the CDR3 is TGTGCCAGCAGTGAGTGGAATAATTCACCCCTCCACTTT. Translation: CASSEWNNSPLHF.

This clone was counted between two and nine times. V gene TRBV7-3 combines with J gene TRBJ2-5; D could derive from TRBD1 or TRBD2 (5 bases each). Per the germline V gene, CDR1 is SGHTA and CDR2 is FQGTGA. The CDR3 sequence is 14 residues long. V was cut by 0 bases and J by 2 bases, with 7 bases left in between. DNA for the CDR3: TGTGCCAGCAGCTTAACGGGACCTCAAGAGACCCAGTACTTC. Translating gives CASSLTGPQETQYF.

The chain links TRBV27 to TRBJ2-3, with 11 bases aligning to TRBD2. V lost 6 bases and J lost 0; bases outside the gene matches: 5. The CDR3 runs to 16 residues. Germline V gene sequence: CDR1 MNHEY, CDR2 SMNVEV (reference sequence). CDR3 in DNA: TGTGCCAGCAGGCCGCTAGCGGGAGGAAGCACAGATACGCAGTATTTT. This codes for CASRPLAGGSTDTQYF.

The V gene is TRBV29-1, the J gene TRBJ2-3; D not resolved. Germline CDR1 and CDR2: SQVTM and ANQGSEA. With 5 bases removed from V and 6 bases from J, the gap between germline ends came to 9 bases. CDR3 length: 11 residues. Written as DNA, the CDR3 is TGCAGCGTTAAAAAAGGGGATACGCAGTATTTT. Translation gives CSVKKGDTQYF.

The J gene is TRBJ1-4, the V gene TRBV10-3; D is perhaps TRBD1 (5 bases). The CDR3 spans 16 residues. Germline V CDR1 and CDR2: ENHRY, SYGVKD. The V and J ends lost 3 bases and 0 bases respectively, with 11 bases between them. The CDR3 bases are TGTGCCATCAGTGACTCTGGGGCAGCAACTAATGAAAAACTGTTTTTT. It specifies CAISDSGAATNEKLFF.

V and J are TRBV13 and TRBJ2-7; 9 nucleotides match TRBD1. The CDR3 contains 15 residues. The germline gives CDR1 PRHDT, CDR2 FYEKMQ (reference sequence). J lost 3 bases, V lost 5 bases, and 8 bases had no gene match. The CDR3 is CASSEQGAQVYEQYF. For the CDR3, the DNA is TGTGCCAGCAGCGAACAGGGGGCGCAGGTCTACGAGCAGTACTTC.

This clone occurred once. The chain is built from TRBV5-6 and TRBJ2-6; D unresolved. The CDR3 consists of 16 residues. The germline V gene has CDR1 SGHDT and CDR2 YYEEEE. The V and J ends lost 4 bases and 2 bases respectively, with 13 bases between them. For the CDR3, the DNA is TGTGCCAGCAGCCGAACTGACGGTACTGGGGCCAACGTCCTGACTTTC. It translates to CASSRTDGTGANVLTF.

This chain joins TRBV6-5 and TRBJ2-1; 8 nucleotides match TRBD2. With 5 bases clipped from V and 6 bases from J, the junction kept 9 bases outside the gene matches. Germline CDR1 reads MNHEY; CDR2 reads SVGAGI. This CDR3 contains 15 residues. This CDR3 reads CASSQPGLGGNEQFF. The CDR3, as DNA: TGTGCCAGCAGTCAGCCGGGACTAGGAGGCAATGAGCAGTTCTTC.

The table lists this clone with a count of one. The CDR3 region has the DNA TGTGCCAGCAGCGTAGGACAGGCTGGGGCCAACGTCCTGACTTTC. It codes for CASSVGQAGANVLTF. V and J are TRBV9 and TRBJ2-6; D may be TRBD1 (6 bases). Germline V gives CDR1 SGDLS, CDR2 YYNGEE. This CDR3 is built from 15 residues. V lost 0 bases and J 2 bases, leaving 6 bases between the germline ends.

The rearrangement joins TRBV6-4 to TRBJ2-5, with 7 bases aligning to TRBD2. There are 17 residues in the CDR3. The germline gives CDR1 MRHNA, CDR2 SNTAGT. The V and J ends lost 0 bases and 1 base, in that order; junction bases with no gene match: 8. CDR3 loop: CASSDSFAGVVQETQYF. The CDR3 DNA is TGTGCCAGCAGTGACTCGTTTGCGGGAGTGGTCCAAGAGACCCAGTACTTC.

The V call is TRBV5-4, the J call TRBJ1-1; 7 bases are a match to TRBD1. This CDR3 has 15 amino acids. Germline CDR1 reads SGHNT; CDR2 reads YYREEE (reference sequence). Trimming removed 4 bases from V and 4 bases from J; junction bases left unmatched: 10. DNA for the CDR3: TGTGCCAGCAGCGGACGACAGGGATTAACCACTGAAGCTTTCTTT. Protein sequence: CASSGRQGLTTEAFF.

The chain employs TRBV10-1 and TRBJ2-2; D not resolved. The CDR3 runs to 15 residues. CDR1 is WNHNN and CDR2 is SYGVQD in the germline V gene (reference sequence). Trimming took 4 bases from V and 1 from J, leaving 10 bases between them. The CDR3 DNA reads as TGCGCCAGCAGTGGATTGCCTATGAACACCGGGGAGCTGTTTTTT. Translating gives CASSGLPMNTGELFF.

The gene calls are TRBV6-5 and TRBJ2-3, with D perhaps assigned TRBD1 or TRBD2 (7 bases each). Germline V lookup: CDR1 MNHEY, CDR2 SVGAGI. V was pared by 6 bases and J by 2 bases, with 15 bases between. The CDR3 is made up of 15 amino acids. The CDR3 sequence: CASSQGGFLTDTQYF. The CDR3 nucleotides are TGTGCCAGCAGCCAGGGGGGGTTCCTCACAGATACGCAGTATTTT.

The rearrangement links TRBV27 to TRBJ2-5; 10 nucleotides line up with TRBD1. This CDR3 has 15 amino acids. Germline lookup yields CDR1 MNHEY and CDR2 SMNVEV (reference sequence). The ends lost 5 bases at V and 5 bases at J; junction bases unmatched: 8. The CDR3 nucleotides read TGTGCCAGCAGTACCTTGACAGGGGGCGTGGAGACCCAGTACTTC. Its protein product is CASSTLTGGVETQYF.

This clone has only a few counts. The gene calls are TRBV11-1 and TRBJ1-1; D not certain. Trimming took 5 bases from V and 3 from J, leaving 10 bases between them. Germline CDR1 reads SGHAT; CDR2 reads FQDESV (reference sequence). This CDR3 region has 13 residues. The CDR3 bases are TGTGCCAGCAGCCTTGGACGGTACACTGAAGCTTTCTTT. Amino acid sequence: CASSLGRYTEAFF.

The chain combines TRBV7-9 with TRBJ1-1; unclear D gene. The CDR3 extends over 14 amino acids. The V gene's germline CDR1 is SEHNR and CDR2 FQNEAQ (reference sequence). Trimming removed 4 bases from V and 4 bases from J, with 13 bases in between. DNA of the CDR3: TGTGCCAGCAGCTCACTACGGGTTACCACTGAAGCTTTCTTT. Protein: CASSSLRVTTEAFF.

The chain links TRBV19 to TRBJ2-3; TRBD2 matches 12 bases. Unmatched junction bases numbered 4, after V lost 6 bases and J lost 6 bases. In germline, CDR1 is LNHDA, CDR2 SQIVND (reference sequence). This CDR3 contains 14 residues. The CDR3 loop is CASSRLAGADTQYF. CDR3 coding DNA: TGTGCCAGTAGCCGACTAGCGGGAGCCGATACGCAGTATTTT. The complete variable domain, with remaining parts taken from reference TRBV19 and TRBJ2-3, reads DGGITQSPKYLFRKEGQNVTLSCEQNLNHDAMYWYRQDPGQGLRLIYYSQIVNDFQKGDIAEGYSVSREKKESFPLTVTSAQKNPTAFYLCASSRLAGADTQYFGPGTRLTVL.

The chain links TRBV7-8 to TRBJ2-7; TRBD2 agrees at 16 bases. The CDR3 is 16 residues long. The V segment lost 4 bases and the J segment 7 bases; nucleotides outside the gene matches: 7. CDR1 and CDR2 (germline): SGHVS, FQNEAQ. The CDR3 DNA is TGTGCCAGCAGCTCCGGGACTAGCGGGAGGGCGGGGGAGCAGTACGTC. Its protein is CASSSGTSGRAGEQYV.

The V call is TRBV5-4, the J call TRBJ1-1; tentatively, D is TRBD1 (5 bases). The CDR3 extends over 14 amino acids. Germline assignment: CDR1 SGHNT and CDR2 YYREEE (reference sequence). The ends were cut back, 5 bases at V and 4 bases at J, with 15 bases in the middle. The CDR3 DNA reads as TGTGCCAGCAGTGAGGCGGGGGAGGGCACTGAAGCTTTCTTT. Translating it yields CASSEAGEGTEAFF.

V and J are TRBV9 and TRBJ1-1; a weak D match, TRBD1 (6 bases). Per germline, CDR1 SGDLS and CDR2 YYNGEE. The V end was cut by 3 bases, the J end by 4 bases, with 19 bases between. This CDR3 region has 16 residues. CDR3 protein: CASSGGTARGGTEAFF. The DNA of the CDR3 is TGTGCCAGCAGCGGTGGGACCGCCCGAGGGGGCACTGAAGCTTTCTTT. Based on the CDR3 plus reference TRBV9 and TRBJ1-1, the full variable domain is DSGVTQTPKHLITATGQRVTLRCSPRSGDLSVYWYQQSLDQGLQFLIQYYNGEERAKGNILERFSAQQFPDLHSELNLSSLELGDSALYFCASSGGTARGGTEAFFGQGTRLTVV.